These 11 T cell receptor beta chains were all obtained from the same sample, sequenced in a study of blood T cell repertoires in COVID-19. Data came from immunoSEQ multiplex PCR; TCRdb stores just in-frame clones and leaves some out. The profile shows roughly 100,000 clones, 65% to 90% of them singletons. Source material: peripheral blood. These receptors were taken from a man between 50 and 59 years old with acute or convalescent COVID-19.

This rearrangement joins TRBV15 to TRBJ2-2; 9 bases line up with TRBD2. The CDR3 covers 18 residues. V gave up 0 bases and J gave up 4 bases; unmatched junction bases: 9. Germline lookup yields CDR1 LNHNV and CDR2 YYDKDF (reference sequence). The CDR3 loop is CATSRDRLAGTSTGELFF. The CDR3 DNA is TGTGCCACCAGCAGAGATAGGCTAGCGGGGACGAGCACCGGGGAGCTGTTTTTT.

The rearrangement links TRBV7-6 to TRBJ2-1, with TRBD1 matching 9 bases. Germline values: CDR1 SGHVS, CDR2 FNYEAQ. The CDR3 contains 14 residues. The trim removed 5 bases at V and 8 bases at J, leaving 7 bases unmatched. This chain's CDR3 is CASSTRGTGHEQFF. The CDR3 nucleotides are TGTGCCAGCAGCACTAGAGGGACAGGGCATGAGCAGTTCTTC.

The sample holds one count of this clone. The CDR3 DNA reads as TGTGCCAGTAGTCGGGACAGTAACTATGGCTACACCTTC. This codes for CASSRDSNYGYTF. This sequence joins TRBV19 and TRBJ1-2, with 7 positions matching TRBD1. This CDR3 is built from 13 residues. From germline, CDR1 is LNHDA and CDR2 SQIVND (reference sequence). Trimming removed 5 bases from V and 1 base from J; junction bases left unmatched: 1.

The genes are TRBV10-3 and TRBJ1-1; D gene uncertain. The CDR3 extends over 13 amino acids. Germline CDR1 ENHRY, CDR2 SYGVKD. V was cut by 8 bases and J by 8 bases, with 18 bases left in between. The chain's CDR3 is CAISFPGAAEAFF. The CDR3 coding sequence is TGTGCCATCTCTTTCCCAGGTGCTGCCGAAGCTTTCTTT.

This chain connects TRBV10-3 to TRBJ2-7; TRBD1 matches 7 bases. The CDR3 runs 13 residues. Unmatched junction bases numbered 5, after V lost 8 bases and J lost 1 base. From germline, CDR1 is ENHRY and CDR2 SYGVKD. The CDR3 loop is CAIGQTGSYEQYF. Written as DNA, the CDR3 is TGTGCCATCGGACAGACAGGGTCCTACGAGCAGTACTTC.

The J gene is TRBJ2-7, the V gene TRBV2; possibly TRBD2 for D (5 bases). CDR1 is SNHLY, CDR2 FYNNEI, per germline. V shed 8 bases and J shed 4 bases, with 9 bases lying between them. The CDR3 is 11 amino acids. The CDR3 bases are TGTGCCAGCGGCGAGGGATACGAGCAGTACTTC. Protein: CASGEGYEQYF.

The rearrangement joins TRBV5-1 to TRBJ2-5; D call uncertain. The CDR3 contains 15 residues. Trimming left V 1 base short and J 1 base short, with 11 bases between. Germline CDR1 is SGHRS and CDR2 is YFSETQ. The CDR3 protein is CASSLLYSPQETQYF. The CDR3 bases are TGCGCCAGCAGCTTGTTGTACAGCCCCCAAGAGACCCAGTACTTC.

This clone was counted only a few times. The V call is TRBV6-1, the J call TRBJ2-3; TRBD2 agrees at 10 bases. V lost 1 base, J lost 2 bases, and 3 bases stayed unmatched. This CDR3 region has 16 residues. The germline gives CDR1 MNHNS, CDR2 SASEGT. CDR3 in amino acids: CASSEVAGGNTDTQYF. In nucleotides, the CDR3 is TGTGCCAGCAGTGAAGTAGCGGGGGGCAACACAGATACGCAGTATTTT.

The CDR3 sequence: CASSLEGGRNTEAFF. CDR3 nucleotides: TGTGCCAGCAGCTTAGAAGGGGGAAGGAACACTGAAGCTTTCTTT. V is TRBV7-3 and J is TRBJ1-1, with D possibly TRBD1 on 6 matching bases. The V and J ends lost 2 bases and 1 base respectively, with 11 bases between them. Per germline, CDR1 SGHTA and CDR2 FQGTGA. The CDR3 contains 15 residues. Full variable domain (outside the CDR3, taken from reference TRBV7-3 and TRBJ1-1): GAGVSQTPSNKVTEKGKYVELRCDPISGHTALYWYRQSLGQGPEFLIYFQGTGAADDSGLPNDRFFAVRPEGSVSTLKIQRTERGDSAVYLCASSLEGGRNTEAFFGQGTRLTVV.

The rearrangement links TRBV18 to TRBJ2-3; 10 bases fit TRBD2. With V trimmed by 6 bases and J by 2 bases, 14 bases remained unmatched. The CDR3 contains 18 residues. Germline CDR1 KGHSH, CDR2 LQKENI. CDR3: CASSPVLAGGRITDTQYF. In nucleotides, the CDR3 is TGTGCCAGCTCCCCCGTATTAGCGGGAGGCCGTATCACAGATACGCAGTATTTT.

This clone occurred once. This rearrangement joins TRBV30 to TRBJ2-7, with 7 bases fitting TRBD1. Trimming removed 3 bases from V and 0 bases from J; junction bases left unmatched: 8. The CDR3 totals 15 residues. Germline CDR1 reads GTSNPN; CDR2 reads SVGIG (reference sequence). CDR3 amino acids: CAWRISGTASYEQYF. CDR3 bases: TGTGCCTGGAGAATATCCGGGACAGCCTCCTACGAGCAGTACTTC.